This is a list of T cell receptor beta chains from one sample in a study of CD8 T cells in Susac syndrome. TCRdb used MiXCR to reprocess the immunoSEQ multiplex PCR reads, holding one entry per CDR3 protein. This repertoire shows approximately 200,000 distinct CDR3 sequences, approximately 95% found once; its top ten account for approximately 0.09%. Sequenced sample: CD4+ T cells from PBMCs. The receptors originated from a human donor with multiple sclerosis. CDR3s include the opening cysteine and the closing phenylalanine or tryptophan. D genes are given only for firm matches. Not all rows give a size; the values are once, few, many and, for expanded clones, a class.

J gene | D gene | clone size | V gene | CDR3 protein | CDR3 DNA
TRBJ1-5 | TRBD1 | NA | TRBV18 | CASSPKGAVGQPQHF | TGTGCCAGCTCACCAAAGGGGGCGGTCGGTCAGCCCCAGCATTTT
TRBJ1-5 | TRBD1 | NA | TRBV28 | CASRTGSYQPQHF | TGTGCCAGCAGGACAGGGAGCTATCAGCCCCAGCATTTT
TRBJ2-5 | NA | NA | TRBV20-1 | CSAMKGRETQYF | TGCAGTGCTATGAAGGGGCGAGAGACCCAGTACTTC
TRBJ2-1 | NA | NA | TRBV5-1 | CASSLLASVRDEQFF | TGCGCCAGCAGCTTACTAGCATCTGTGCGAGATGAGCAGTTCTTC
TRBJ1-1 | NA | NA | TRBV5-1 | CASSLMDSTEAFF | TGCGCCAGCAGCTTGATGGACAGCACTGAAGCTTTCTTT
TRBJ1-2 | NA | NA | TRBV12-3/TRBV12-4 | CASSSRTVRYYGYTF | TGTGCCAGCAGTTCTAGGACGGTACGATACTATGGCTACACCTTC
TRBJ1-1 | TRBD1 | NA | TRBV9 | CASSAGGLGAFF | TGTGCCAGCAGTGCAGGGGGATTGGGAGCTTTCTTT
TRBJ2-3 | NA | NA | TRBV9 | CASSVLTDTQYF | TGTGCCAGCAGCGTCCTAACAGATACGCAGTATTTT
TRBJ2-6 | NA | NA | TRBV5-1 | CASSLVLGLGSGANVLTF | TGCGCCAGCAGCTTGGTTTTGGGATTGGGGTCTGGGGCCAACGTCCTGACTTTC
TRBJ1-5 | NA | NA | TRBV25-1 | CASSEIRRNQPQHF | TGTGCCAGCAGTGAGATTCGACGGAATCAGCCCCAGCATTTT
TRBJ2-3 | NA | NA | TRBV2 | CASSEARLASFSTDTQYF | TGTGCCAGCAGTGAAGCGCGGCTAGCCTCATTTAGCACAGATACGCAGTATTTT
TRBJ1-2 | NA | NA | TRBV20-1 | CSARAAAQVNYGYTF | TGCAGTGCTAGAGCGGCAGCTCAAGTGAACTATGGCTACACCTTC
TRBJ1-1 | NA | NA | TRBV3-1 | CASSQMARVSSEAFF | TGTGCCAGCAGCCAAATGGCCAGGGTCTCCTCTGAAGCTTTCTTT
TRBJ1-5 | NA | NA | TRBV12-3/TRBV12-4 | CATRRDANQPQHF | TGTGCCACACGACGAGACGCCAATCAGCCCCAGCATTTT
TRBJ2-7 | TRBD2 | once | TRBV20-1 | CSALLAGHFYEQYF | TGCAGTGCTCTCTTAGCGGGGCACTTCTACGAGCAGTACTTC
TRBJ1-1 | NA | NA | TRBV29-1 | CSVDSGHLNTEAFF | TGCAGCGTTGACAGCGGGCACCTGAACACTGAAGCTTTCTTT
TRBJ2-7 | NA | NA | TRBV14 | CASSHHSYEQYF | TGTGCCAGCAGCCATCACTCCTACGAGCAGTACTTC
TRBJ2-5 | TRBD1 | once | TRBV30 | CAWSPQARGRRETQYF | TGTGCCTGGAGTCCACAAGCGAGGGGGCGGAGAGAGACCCAGTACTTC
TRBJ1-1 | TRBD1 | NA | TRBV9 | CASSVARQGALNTEAFF | TGTGCCAGCAGCGTAGCTAGACAGGGGGCTTTGAACACTGAAGCTTTCTTT
TRBJ2-1 | NA | NA | TRBV7-6 | CASSIKTDLAYNEQFF | TGTGCCAGCAGCATCAAGACAGACCTGGCTTACAATGAGCAGTTCTTC
TRBJ1-1 | TRBD1 | NA | TRBV30 | CAWSGQGDTEAFF | TGTGCCTGGAGTGGACAGGGGGACACTGAAGCTTTCTTT
TRBJ2-7 | NA | NA | TRBV5-1 | CASIGPQGNEQYF | TGCGCCAGTATTGGACCGCAGGGAAACGAGCAGTACTTC
TRBJ2-1 | NA | NA | TRBV15 | CATSSPERASYNEQFF | TGTGCCACCAGCTCCCCGGAAAGGGCCTCCTACAATGAGCAGTTCTTC
TRBJ2-5 | NA | few | TRBV3-1 | CASSQEGRKETQYF | TGTGCCAGCAGCCAAGAGGGTCGGAAAGAGACCCAGTACTTC
TRBJ1-2 | NA | few | TRBV27 | CASSFSGNYGYTF | TGTGCCAGCAGTTTTTCAGGGAACTATGGCTACACCTTC
TRBJ2-5 | NA | NA | TRBV29-1 | CSVDAGSIGETQYF | TGCAGCGTTGATGCGGGGAGCATCGGGGAGACCCAGTACTTC
TRBJ1-2 | NA | NA | TRBV7-9 | CASSRPVAGHGYTF | TGTGCCAGCAGCCGACCCGTTGCAGGGCATGGCTACACCTTC
TRBJ1-5 | NA | NA | TRBV6-6 | CASSYPGNQPQHF | TGTGCCAGCAGTTACCCGGGGAATCAGCCCCAGCATTTT
TRBJ1-5 | NA | NA | TRBV2 | CASQGGGSNQPQHF | TGTGCCTCACAGGGAGGGGGGAGCAATCAGCCCCAGCATTTT
TRBJ1-2 | TRBD1 | NA | TRBV12-3/TRBV12-4 | CANRDRGNYGYTF | TGTGCCAACCGGGACAGGGGGAATTATGGCTACACCTTC
TRBJ1-6 | NA | NA | TRBV30 | CAWSVLTGDNSPLHF | TGTGCCTGGAGTGTTCTGACCGGTGATAATTCACCCCTCCACTTT
TRBJ2-5 | NA | NA | TRBV5-4 | CASSLDLRETQYF | TGTGCCAGCAGCTTGGACCTCCGGGAGACCCAGTACTTC
TRBJ1-1 | TRBD1 | NA | TRBV3-1 | CASSHGTGGLNTEAFF | TGTGCCAGCAGCCATGGGACAGGGGGCCTGAACACTGAAGCTTTCTTT
TRBJ1-1 | NA | NA | TRBV20-1 | CSARLAVWGMNTEAFF | TGCAGTGCTAGGTTGGCAGTCTGGGGCATGAACACTGAAGCTTTCTTT
TRBJ2-7 | TRBD1 | NA | TRBV3-1 | CASSHTRDRDRSF | TGTGCCAGCAGCCATACCCGGGACAGGGACCGTAGCTTC
TRBJ2-6 | NA | NA | TRBV7-9 | CASRVSSGANVLTF | TGTGCCAGCAGAGTTAGCTCTGGGGCCAACGTCCTGACTTTC
TRBJ1-5 | NA | NA | TRBV25-1 | CASQPPGERNQPQHF | TGTGCCTCACAACCCCCGGGGGAGAGGAATCAGCCCCAGCATTTT
TRBJ1-5 | TRBD1 | NA | TRBV12-3/TRBV12-4 | CASSTRDRGASQPQHF | TGTGCCAGCAGTACACGGGACAGGGGGGCGAGTCAGCCCCAGCATTTT
TRBJ2-1 | TRBD2 | once | TRBV28 | CASSSTSDERFF | TGTGCCAGCAGTTCGACTAGCGACGAGCGGTTCTTC
TRBJ2-5 | TRBD2 | NA | TRBV30 | CAWRTSGGQETQYF | TGTGCCTGGAGGACTAGCGGGGGGCAAGAGACCCAGTACTTC
TRBJ2-5 | NA | NA | TRBV29-1 | CSHFGGETQYF | TGCAGCCATTTCGGAGGAGAGACCCAGTACTTC
TRBJ1-2 | NA | once | TRBV4-3 | CASSQDSGLIYGYTF | TGCGCCAGCAGCCAAGATTCGGGATTGATCTATGGCTACACCTTC
TRBJ1-1 | NA | NA | TRBV9 | CASSALTNIDSCEAFF | TGTGCCAGCAGCGCCTTAACAAACATCGACAGTTGTGAAGCTTTCTTT
TRBJ1-1 | NA | NA | TRBV27 | CASSLTPGLNTEAFF | TGTGCCAGCAGTTTGACTCCGGGGTTGAACACTGAAGCTTTCTTT